This record concerns one TCR beta chain sequence. Its antigen is still unknown. V gave up 8 bases and J gave up 3 bases, with 17 bases separating them. The CDR3 runs 13 residues. The V gene's germline CDR1 is SQVTM and CDR2 ANQGSEA. Presence of unique molecular identifiers characterized the TCR beta cDNA libraries. TCRdb ran MiXCR on the PCR reads and lists one entry per CDR3 protein. Of about 820,000 distinct CDR3 sequences in the sample, approximately 57% were seen once. The entry originates in a study of post-analysis software for immune sequencing data. Study findings and constraints: Four to six TRBV segments, including TRBV5-6, TRBV5-1 and TRBV20-1, were more frequent in patients than controls. Diversity measured as normalized Chao1 was significantly lower in multiple sclerosis patients than in controls.

Sequencing used blood. The source is a girl aged 5-17 years with multiple sclerosis. The chain couples TRBV29-1 to TRBJ2-7; perhaps TRBD1 as D (5 bases). The CDR3 nucleotides read TGCAGCTTTAATCAGGGTGGTGGCTACGAGCAGTACTTC. Its protein is CSFNQGGGYEQYF.